A selection of T cell receptor beta chains follows, all from one sample in a study of cytomegalovirus exposure and HLA in healthy donors. Here immunoSEQ multiplex PCR was the method, and the copy in TCRdb shows in-frame clones only, minus some. The table shows around 200,000 clones, with roughly three quarters occurring only once. Sequencing input: PBMCs. These receptors all come from a woman aged 45-65 years in good health and CMV-seronegative. Each CDR3 is given with its conserved first and last residue. The order of the fields is V gene, J gene, CDR3 length, D gene, CDR3 protein. The D gene is left open where the match is weak.

v_call: TRBV19; j_call: TRBJ2-7; cdr3_length: 16; d_call: TRBD1; cdr3_aa: CASSIGPGTGPYEQYF
v_call: TRBV28; j_call: TRBJ1-6; cdr3_length: 15; d_call: .; cdr3_aa: CASSLGTPDNSPLHF
v_call: TRBV5-6; j_call: TRBJ1-1; cdr3_length: 15; d_call: .; cdr3_aa: CASSLAAGGNTEAFF
v_call: TRBV5-1; j_call: TRBJ1-3; cdr3_length: 15; d_call: .; cdr3_aa: CASSSTGTTGNTIYF
v_call: TRBV6-4; j_call: .; cdr3_length: 18; d_call: TRBD1; cdr3_aa: CASSDPTTARGQLYEQYF
v_call: TRBV19; j_call: TRBJ1-6; cdr3_length: 15; d_call: .; cdr3_aa: CASKGRTHGNSPLHF
v_call: TRBV10-3; j_call: TRBJ2-7; cdr3_length: 15; d_call: .; cdr3_aa: CAISESGRQGHEQYF
v_call: TRBV4-1; j_call: TRBJ1-6; cdr3_length: 17; d_call: .; cdr3_aa: CASSQDPGSSYNSPLHF
v_call: TRBV10-3; j_call: TRBJ2-7; cdr3_length: 15; d_call: .; cdr3_aa: CAISESRVSSYEQYF
v_call: TRBV5-5; j_call: TRBJ2-7; cdr3_length: 12; d_call: .; cdr3_aa: CASSQIGGRKGF
v_call: TRBV19; j_call: TRBJ2-7; cdr3_length: 12; d_call: .; cdr3_aa: CASSTGLYEQYF
v_call: TRBV28; j_call: TRBJ2-1; cdr3_length: 15; d_call: TRBD1; cdr3_aa: CASSATGGRYNEQFF
v_call: TRBV6-1; j_call: TRBJ1-2; cdr3_length: 13; d_call: .; cdr3_aa: CASSEQGGYGYTF
v_call: TRBV6-6; j_call: TRBJ1-1; cdr3_length: 13; d_call: .; cdr3_aa: CASSYLLSTEAFF
v_call: TRBV9; j_call: TRBJ1-6; cdr3_length: 14; d_call: TRBD1; cdr3_aa: CASSAGTGTTPLHF
v_call: TRBV7-2; j_call: TRBJ2-2; cdr3_length: 15; d_call: .; cdr3_aa: CASSRGTANTGELFF